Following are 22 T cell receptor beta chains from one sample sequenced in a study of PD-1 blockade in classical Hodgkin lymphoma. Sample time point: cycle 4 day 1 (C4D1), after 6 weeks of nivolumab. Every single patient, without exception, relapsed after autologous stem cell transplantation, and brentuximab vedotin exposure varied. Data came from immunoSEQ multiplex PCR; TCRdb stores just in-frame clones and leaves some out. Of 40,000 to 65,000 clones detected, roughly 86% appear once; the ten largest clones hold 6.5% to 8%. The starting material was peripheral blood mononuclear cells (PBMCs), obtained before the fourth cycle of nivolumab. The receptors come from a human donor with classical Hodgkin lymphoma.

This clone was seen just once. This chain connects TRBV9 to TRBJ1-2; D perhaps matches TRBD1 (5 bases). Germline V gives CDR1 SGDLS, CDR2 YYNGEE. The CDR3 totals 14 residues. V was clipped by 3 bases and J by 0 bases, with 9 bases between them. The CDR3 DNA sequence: TGTGCCAGCAGCGCTGACAGTTCTAACTATGGCTACACCTTC. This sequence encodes CASSADSSNYGYTF.

This CDR3 is CASSVRPTDTQYF. The CDR3 coding sequence is TGTGCCAGCAGCGTACGGCCCACAGATACGCAGTATTTT. The gene calls are TRBV9 and TRBJ2-3; D is ambiguous. CDR3 length: 13 amino acids. Germline-derived CDR1 and CDR2 are SGDLS and YYNGEE. Trimming took off 1 base at V and 2 bases at J, with 5 bases between the two ends.

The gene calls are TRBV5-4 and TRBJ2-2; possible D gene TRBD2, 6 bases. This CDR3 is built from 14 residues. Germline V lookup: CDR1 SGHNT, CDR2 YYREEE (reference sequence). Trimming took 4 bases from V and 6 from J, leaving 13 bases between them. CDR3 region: CASSAGLPAGELFF. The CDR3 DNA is TGTGCCAGCAGCGCGGGACTCCCAGCCGGGGAGCTGTTTTTT.

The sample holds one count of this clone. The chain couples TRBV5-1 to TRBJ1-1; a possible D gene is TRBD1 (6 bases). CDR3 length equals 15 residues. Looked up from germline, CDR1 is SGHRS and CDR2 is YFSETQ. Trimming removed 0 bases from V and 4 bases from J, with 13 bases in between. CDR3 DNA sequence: TGCGCCAGCAGCTTGGAACCACAGGGTATCACTGAAGCTTTCTTT. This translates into CASSLEPQGITEAFF.

The DNA of the CDR3 is TGTGCCAGTAGCTGGGGTTCCGGGGAGCTGTTTTTT. It yields the protein CASSWGSGELFF. The genes are TRBV19 and TRBJ2-2; D is unclear. The V end was cut by 6 bases, the J end by 6 bases, with 8 bases between. Germline V CDR1 and CDR2: LNHDA, SQIVND (reference sequence). This CDR3 contains 12 residues. The complete variable domain, with remaining parts taken from reference TRBV19 and TRBJ2-2, reads DGGITQSPKYLFRKEGQNVTLSCEQNLNHDAMYWYRQDPGQGLRLIYYSQIVNDFQKGDIAEGYSVSREKKESFPLTVTSAQKNPTAFYLCASSWGSGELFFGEGSRLTVL.

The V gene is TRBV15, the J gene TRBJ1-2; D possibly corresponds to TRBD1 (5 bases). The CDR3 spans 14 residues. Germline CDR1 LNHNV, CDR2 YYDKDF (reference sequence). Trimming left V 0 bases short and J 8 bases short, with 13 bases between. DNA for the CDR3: TGTGCCACCAGCAGAGATCTGGCAGGGAGAGGCTACACCTTC. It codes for CATSRDLAGRGYTF.

DNA for the CDR3: TGTGCCAGCAGCCTTTCCCCCCGGGGGAACACTGAAGCTTTCTTT. As protein: CASSLSPRGNTEAFF. The chain uses TRBV11-2 and TRBJ1-1; D gene unclear. The V end lost 5 bases, the J end lost 1 base, and 14 bases lay between the germline ends. This CDR3 contains 15 residues. Germline V lookup: CDR1 SGHAT, CDR2 FQNNGV.

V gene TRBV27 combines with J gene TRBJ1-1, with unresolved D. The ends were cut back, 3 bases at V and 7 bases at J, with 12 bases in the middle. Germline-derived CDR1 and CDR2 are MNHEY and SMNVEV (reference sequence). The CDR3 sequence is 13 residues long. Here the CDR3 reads CASSFSGFGEAFF. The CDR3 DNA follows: TGTGCCAGCAGTTTTTCCGGTTTTGGTGAAGCTTTCTTT.

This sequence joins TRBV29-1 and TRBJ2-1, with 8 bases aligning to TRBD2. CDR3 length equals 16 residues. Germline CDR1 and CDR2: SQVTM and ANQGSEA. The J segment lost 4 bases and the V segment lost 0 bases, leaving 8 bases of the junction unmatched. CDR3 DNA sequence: TGCAGCGTTGAAGATGGGGCTAGCGGGTTTTACAATGAGCAGTTCTTC. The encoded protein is CSVEDGASGFYNEQFF.

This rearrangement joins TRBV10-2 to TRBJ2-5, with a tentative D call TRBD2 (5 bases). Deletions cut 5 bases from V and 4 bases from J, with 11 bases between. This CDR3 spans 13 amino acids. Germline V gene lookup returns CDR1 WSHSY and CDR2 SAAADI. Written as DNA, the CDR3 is TGCGCCAGCAGTCTGACTGGGAGAGAGACCCAGTACTTC. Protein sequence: CASSLTGRETQYF.

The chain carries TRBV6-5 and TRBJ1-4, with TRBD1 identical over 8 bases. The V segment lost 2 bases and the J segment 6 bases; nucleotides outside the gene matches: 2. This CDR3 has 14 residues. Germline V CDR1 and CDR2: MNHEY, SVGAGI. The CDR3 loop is CASSYVTGDEKLFF. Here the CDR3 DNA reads TGTGCCAGCAGTTACGTGACAGGGGATGAAAAACTGTTTTTT.

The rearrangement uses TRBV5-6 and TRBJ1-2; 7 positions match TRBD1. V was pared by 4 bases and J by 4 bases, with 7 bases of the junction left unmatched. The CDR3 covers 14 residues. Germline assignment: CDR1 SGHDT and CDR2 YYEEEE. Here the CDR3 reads CASSQSRDSYGYTF. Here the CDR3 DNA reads TGTGCCAGCAGCCAATCCCGGGACAGCTATGGCTACACCTTC.

CDR3: CASSLGQFSYNSPLHF. CDR3 nucleotides: TGTGCCAGCAGCTTGGGACAGTTCTCCTATAATTCACCCCTCCACTTT. The V gene is TRBV7-9, the J gene TRBJ1-6, with TRBD1 matching 7 bases. Losses at the gene ends were 3 bases for V and 0 bases for J; bases not matched to a gene: 2. In germline, CDR1 is SEHNR, CDR2 FQNEAQ (reference sequence). This CDR3 has 16 amino acids.

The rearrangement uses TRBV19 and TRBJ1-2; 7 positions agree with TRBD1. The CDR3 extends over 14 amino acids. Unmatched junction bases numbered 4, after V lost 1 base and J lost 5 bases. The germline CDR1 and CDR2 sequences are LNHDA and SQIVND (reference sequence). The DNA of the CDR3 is TGTGCCAGTAGTATAGCGGAGGGGGCTTATGGCTACACCTTC. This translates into CASSIAEGAYGYTF.

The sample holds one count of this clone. In nucleotides, the CDR3 is TGTGCCAGCACCGAGGGGGCGGGCGCGAACACCGGGGAGCTGTTTTTT. This gives the protein CASTEGAGANTGELFF. The chain has TRBV9 and TRBJ2-2; TRBD1 agrees at 7 bases. CDR1 and CDR2 from the germline V gene are SGDLS and YYNGEE. The junction had 8 bases not matched to a gene; V was cut back by 6 bases and J by 0 bases. CDR3 length: 16 amino acids.

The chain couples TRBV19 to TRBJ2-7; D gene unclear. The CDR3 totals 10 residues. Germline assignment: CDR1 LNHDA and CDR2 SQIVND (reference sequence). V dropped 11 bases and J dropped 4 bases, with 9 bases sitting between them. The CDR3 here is CAFPDYEQYF. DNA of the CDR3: TGTGCCTTCCCAGATTACGAGCAGTACTTC.

The CDR3 nucleotides are TGTGCCAGCACCCCCGCCCGGGGACAGATAGGAAACACCATATATTTT. Encoded protein: CASTPARGQIGNTIYF. This chain connects TRBV28 to TRBJ1-3, with 7 bases that match TRBD1. This CDR3 has 16 residues. Germline CDR1 MDHEN, CDR2 SYDVKM. After removal of 7 bases from V and 4 bases from J, the junction contained 13 bases not matched to a gene.

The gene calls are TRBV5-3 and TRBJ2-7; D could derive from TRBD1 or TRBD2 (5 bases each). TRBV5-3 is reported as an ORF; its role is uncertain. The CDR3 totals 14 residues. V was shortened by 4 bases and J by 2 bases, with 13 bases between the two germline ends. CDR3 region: CARSVRDGPYEQYF. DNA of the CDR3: TGTGCCAGAAGCGTCCGGGACGGACCCTACGAGCAGTACTTC.

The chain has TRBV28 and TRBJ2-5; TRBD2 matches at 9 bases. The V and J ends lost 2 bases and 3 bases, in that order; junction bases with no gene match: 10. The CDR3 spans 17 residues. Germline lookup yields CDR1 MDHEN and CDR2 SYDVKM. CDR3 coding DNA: TGTGCCAGCAGTTTAGGGAATCTAGCGGGGACGAAAGAGACCCAGTACTTC. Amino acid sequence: CASSLGNLAGTKETQYF.

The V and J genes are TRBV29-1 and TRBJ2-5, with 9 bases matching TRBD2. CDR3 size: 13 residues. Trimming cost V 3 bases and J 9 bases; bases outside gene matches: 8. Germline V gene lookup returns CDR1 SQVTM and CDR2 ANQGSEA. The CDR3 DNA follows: TGCAGCGTTGATAAGGCTAGCGGGATGCCCCAGTACTTC. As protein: CSVDKASGMPQYF.

The CDR3 here is CASSASSGLLNREQFF. The CDR3 DNA sequence: TGTGCCAGCAGCGCGTCTAGCGGCCTCTTGAATCGAGAGCAGTTCTTC. V is TRBV9 and J is TRBJ2-1; 7 nucleotides line up with TRBD2. Germline values: CDR1 SGDLS, CDR2 YYNGEE. Trimming at V came to 3 bases and at J to 10 bases, leaving 16 bases not matched to a gene. The CDR3 loop spans 16 amino acids.

The CDR3, as DNA: TGTGGGGGGGGACAGACCTACGAGCAGTACTTC. This gives the protein CGGGQTYEQYF. The V gene is TRBV6-5, the J gene TRBJ2-7, with D perhaps assigned TRBD1 or TRBD2 (7 bases each). CDR1 and CDR2 from the germline V gene are MNHEY and SVGAGI. There are 11 residues in the CDR3.